The 20 T cell receptor beta chains below were found in one sample sequenced in a study of cytomegalovirus exposure and HLA in healthy donors. Data came from immunoSEQ multiplex PCR; TCRdb stores just in-frame clones and leaves some out. The data contain 130,000 or so clones, about 88% of them singletons. The sample consisted of PBMCs. The receptor set was obtained from a woman in her late teens or twenties in good health and CMV-seronegative.

V is TRBV7-8 and J is TRBJ1-2; TRBD1 agrees at 8 bases. Per the germline V gene, CDR1 is SGHVS and CDR2 is FQNEAQ. V gave up 1 base and J gave up 2 bases; unmatched junction bases: 9. The CDR3 totals 17 residues. In DNA, the CDR3 is TGTGCCAGCAGCTTAGGTTCTAGTCGGACAGGGAACTATGGCTACACCTTC. This sequence encodes CASSLGSSRTGNYGYTF.

This clone was counted only a few times. The chain employs TRBV2 and TRBJ1-2; D remains ambiguous. CDR3 size: 12 residues. V shed 8 bases and J shed 5 bases, with 12 bases lying between them. Germline loops: CDR1 SNHLY, CDR2 FYNNEI. CDR3 DNA: TGTGCCAGCGTCTCACATCCTTATGGCTACACCTTC. Residues: CASVSHPYGYTF.

This sequence joins TRBV9 and TRBJ1-1; D unclear. CDR1 is SGDLS and CDR2 is YYNGEE in the germline V gene. The CDR3 has 13 residues. V shed 0 bases and J shed 0 bases, with 3 bases lying between them. The CDR3 DNA follows: TGTGCCAGCAGCGTAGATATGAACACTGAAGCTTTCTTT. It specifies CASSVDMNTEAFF.

The chain uses TRBV11-2 and TRBJ1-6; D ambiguous. V lost 4 bases to trimming and J lost 5 bases, with 12 bases between them. The CDR3 runs 15 residues. Germline-derived CDR1 and CDR2 are SGHAT and FQNNGV. The CDR3 nucleotides read TGTGCCAGCAGCTCCTCCGGGAGCAATAATTCACCCCTCCACTTT. Translation: CASSSSGSNNSPLHF.

In its sample, this clone was seen a few times. The chain joins TRBV5-4 to TRBJ2-3, with TRBD2 identical over 13 bases. The length of the CDR3 is 16 residues. V lost 3 bases, J lost 2 bases, and 3 bases stayed unmatched. CDR1 SGHNT and CDR2 YYREEE come from the germline V gene (reference sequence). The CDR3 DNA reads as TGTGCCAGCAGCTCAGGACTAGCGGGGGTCACAGATACGCAGTATTTT. It yields the protein CASSSGLAGVTDTQYF.

The V gene is TRBV18, the J gene TRBJ1-1, with a weak D call TRBD1 (5 bases). Germline V gives CDR1 KGHSH, CDR2 LQKENI. The CDR3 consists of 16 residues. Trimming cost V 2 bases and J 3 bases, with 16 bases left between them. The CDR3 region has the DNA TGTGCCAGCTCACCAAGTGGTCTGCGGACATACACTGAAGCTTTCTTT. This encodes CASSPSGLRTYTEAFF.

This sequence joins TRBV7-8 and TRBJ1-2; possibly TRBD1 for D (5 bases). The CDR3 totals 13 residues. The germline V and J ends were trimmed by 6 bases and 4 bases, with 12 bases remaining between them. Germline-derived CDR1 and CDR2 are SGHVS and FQNEAQ. The CDR3 loop is CASRSGGAYGYTF. The CDR3 nucleotides read TGTGCCAGCAGATCGGGAGGGGCCTATGGCTACACCTTC.

As DNA, the CDR3 is TGTGCCAGCTCACCAATTGGAGGTGATGAGCAGTTCTTC. It specifies CASSPIGGDEQFF. The V call is TRBV18, the J call TRBJ2-1; tentatively, D is TRBD2 (5 bases). V dropped 2 bases and J dropped 8 bases, with 10 bases sitting between them. Per the germline V gene, CDR1 is KGHSH and CDR2 is LQKENI. The CDR3 is 13 amino acids.

This clone has a handful of counts. V and J are TRBV14 and TRBJ2-7, with 7 nucleotides matching TRBD1. CDR1 SGHDN and CDR2 FVKESK come from the germline V gene. This CDR3 has 14 amino acids. The V and J ends lost 3 bases and 3 bases, in that order; junction bases with no gene match: 5. The CDR3, as DNA: TGTGCCAGCAGCCACCCCGGGACAGTCTACGAGCAGTACTTC. Its protein product is CASSHPGTVYEQYF.

The rearrangement joins TRBV10-3 to TRBJ1-1; a weak D match, TRBD1 (5 bases). Trimming shortened V by 3 bases and J by 4 bases, and 18 bases separated the two germline ends. Germline V gives CDR1 ENHRY, CDR2 SYGVKD. CDR3 length: 16 residues. The CDR3 reads CAISERERRRGTEAFF. The CDR3 DNA sequence: TGTGCCATCAGTGAAAGGGAAAGACGGAGGGGCACTGAAGCTTTCTTT.

This clone was recorded only once. This chain links TRBV5-1 with TRBJ2-7; 7 bases fit TRBD2. CDR1 is SGHRS, CDR2 YFSETQ, per germline. Trimming cost V 2 bases and J 7 bases; bases outside gene matches: 9. The CDR3 length is 14 residues. CDR3 sequence: CASSFVRGVGEQYF. The CDR3 nucleotides read TGCGCCAGCAGCTTTGTTCGGGGGGTAGGGGAGCAGTACTTC.

The chain is built from TRBV19 and TRBJ1-6; the D is unclear. The CDR3 is 15 residues long. Trimming removed 7 bases from V and 11 bases from J, with 21 bases in between. Germline lookup yields CDR1 LNHDA and CDR2 SQIVND (reference sequence). Here the CDR3 reads CASNPRRADTAPLHF. CDR3 sequence (DNA): TGTGCCAGTAACCCCCGGAGGGCGGATACAGCACCCCTCCACTTT.

The gene calls are TRBV5-4 and TRBJ2-5; 10 bases fit TRBD2. CDR3 size: 16 residues. Trimming cost V 5 bases and J 5 bases; bases outside gene matches: 12. The germline CDR1 and CDR2 sequences are SGHNT and YYREEE (reference sequence). As DNA, the CDR3 is TGTGCCAGCAGTCGGAGACTAGCGGGCGAGGGTGAGACCCAGTACTTC. Translation gives CASSRRLAGEGETQYF.

The chain combines TRBV5-6 with TRBJ1-1; TRBD1 might be the D (5 bases). Germline CDR1 SGHDT, CDR2 YYEEEE. This CDR3 contains 16 residues. The V gene lost 0 bases and the J gene lost 6 bases, with 18 bases spanning the gap. Written as DNA, the CDR3 is TGTGCCAGCAGCTTGGCAGCCGACAGTTACCCCCCTGAAGCTTTCTTT. Translating gives CASSLAADSYPPEAFF.

This chain links TRBV6-1 with TRBJ1-1; D remains unclear. Germline lookup yields CDR1 MNHNS and CDR2 SASEGT. The CDR3 length is 13 residues. Trimming took off 6 bases at V and 4 bases at J, with 12 bases between the two ends. DNA for the CDR3: TGTGCCAGCAGCGGGTTGTTCTCCACTGAAGCTTTCTTT. It encodes CASSGLFSTEAFF.

V is TRBV7-8 and J is TRBJ2-1, with 13 bases that match TRBD2. V shed 1 base, J shed 4 bases, and the junction held 1 base outside the gene matches. Germline V gene sequence: CDR1 SGHVS, CDR2 FQNEAQ. The CDR3 is made up of 16 amino acids. The CDR3 spells CASSLGGLAGYNEQFF. The CDR3 coding sequence is TGTGCCAGCAGCTTAGGGGGACTAGCGGGGTACAATGAGCAGTTCTTC.

The chain combines TRBV18 with TRBJ1-5; 7 nucleotides line up with TRBD1. The junction had 5 bases not matched to a gene; V was cut back by 1 base and J by 5 bases. CDR1 is KGHSH and CDR2 is LQKENI in the germline V gene. The CDR3 sequence is 15 residues long. The CDR3 DNA reads as TGTGCCAGCTCACCACTGACAGGGATCGATCAGCCCCAGCATTTT. The encoded protein is CASSPLTGIDQPQHF.

The V gene is TRBV4-1, the J gene TRBJ2-1; 9 nucleotides align to TRBD2. V lost 6 bases and J lost 9; bases outside the gene matches: 6. CDR3 size: 13 residues. CDR1 and CDR2 (germline): MGHRA, YSYEKL. CDR3 in DNA: TGCGCCAGCAGAAGCGGGGGGTCCACTGAGCAGTTCTTC. Encoded protein: CASRSGGSTEQFF.

The chain is built from TRBV9 and TRBJ2-1; 10 bases line up with TRBD2. In germline, CDR1 is SGDLS, CDR2 YYNGEE. The CDR3 sequence is 18 residues long. Losses at the gene ends were 0 bases for V and 0 bases for J; bases not matched to a gene: 6. CDR3 in amino acids: CASSVGLAGVTSYNEQFF. The CDR3 DNA reads as TGTGCCAGCAGCGTAGGGCTAGCGGGGGTCACCTCCTACAATGAGCAGTTCTTC. Using reference TRBV9 and TRBJ2-1 for the parts outside the CDR3, the full variable domain is DSGVTQTPKHLITATGQRVTLRCSPRSGDLSVYWYQQSLDQGLQFLIQYYNGEERAKGNILERFSAQQFPDLHSELNLSSLELGDSALYFCASSVGLAGVTSYNEQFFGPGTRLTVL.

This clone occurred a few times. V usage is TRBV19 and J usage is TRBJ1-2; D possibly corresponds to TRBD1 (5 bases). The CDR3 loop spans 15 amino acids. V was shortened by 4 bases and J by 5 bases, with 17 bases between the two germline ends. Per germline, CDR1 LNHDA and CDR2 SQIVND (reference sequence). This chain's CDR3 is CASSSDGRGAYGYTF. The DNA for the CDR3 is TGTGCCAGTAGTAGCGACGGGAGAGGGGCATATGGCTACACCTTC.